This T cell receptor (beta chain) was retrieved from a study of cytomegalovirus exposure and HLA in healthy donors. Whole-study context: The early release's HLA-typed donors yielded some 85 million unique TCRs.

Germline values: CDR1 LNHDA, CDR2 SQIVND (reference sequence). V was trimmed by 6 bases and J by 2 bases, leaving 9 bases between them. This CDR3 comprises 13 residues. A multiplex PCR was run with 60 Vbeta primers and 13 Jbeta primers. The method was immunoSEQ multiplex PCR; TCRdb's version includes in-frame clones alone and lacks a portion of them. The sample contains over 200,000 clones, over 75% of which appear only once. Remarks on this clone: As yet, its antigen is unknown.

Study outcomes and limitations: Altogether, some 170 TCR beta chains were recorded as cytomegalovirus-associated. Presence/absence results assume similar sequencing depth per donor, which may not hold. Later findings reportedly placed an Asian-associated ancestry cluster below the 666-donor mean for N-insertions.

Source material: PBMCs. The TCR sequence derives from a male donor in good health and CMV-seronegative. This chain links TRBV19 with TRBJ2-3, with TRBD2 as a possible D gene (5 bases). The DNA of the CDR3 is TGTGCCAGTAGGCGGACTTACACAGATACGCAGTATTTT. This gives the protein CASRRTYTDTQYF.